Following are 8 T cell receptor beta chains from one sample sequenced in a study of siplizumab effects on memory and regulatory T cells. TCRdb keeps only in-frame clones here, not all; method: immunoSEQ multiplex PCR. The table includes about 94,000 clones, nearly 95% detected once. Specimen: non-Treg CD4+ T cells sorted from blood. These receptors were collected from a human donor in good health.

The J gene is TRBJ2-1, the V gene TRBV4-2, with 13 bases matching TRBD2. CDR3 size: 18 residues. Germline values: CDR1 LGHNA, CDR2 YNFKEQ. With V trimmed by 3 bases and J by 9 bases, 14 bases remained unmatched. CDR3 sequence: CASSHGAILAGGQFEQFF. The DNA of the CDR3 is TGTGCCAGCAGCCACGGGGCTATACTAGCGGGAGGGCAGTTTGAGCAGTTCTTC.

The rearrangement joins TRBV21-1 to TRBJ1-5; the listed D gene, TRBD1, was not tested against the DNA. TRBV21-1 corresponds to a pseudogene. CDR3 length: 15 amino acids. In DNA form, the CDR3 reads TGTGCCAGCAGCAACCCGAGGACAGGGGATCAGCCCCAGCATTTT. As protein: CASSNPRTGDQPQHF.

CDR3 sequence (DNA): TGTGCCAGCAGCGCCCACGGGAGCGGGACCCGGAGGAATGAGCAGTTCTTC. This codes for CASSAHGSGTRRNEQFF. This chain uses TRBV28 with TRBJ2-1; TRBD2 agrees at 7 bases. CDR1 is MDHEN, CDR2 SYDVKM, per germline. V shed 6 bases and J 7 bases; nucleotides not matched to a gene: 18. This CDR3 region has 17 residues. The full variable domain, its missing parts supplied by reference TRBV28 and TRBJ2-1, is DVKVTQSSRYLVKRTGEKVFLECVQDMDHENMFWYRQDPGLGLRLIYFSYDVKMKEKGDIPEGYSVSREKKERFSLILESASTNQTSMYLCASSAHGSGTRRNEQFFGPGTRLTVL.

The J gene is TRBJ2-7, the V gene TRBV5-5; 9 bases map to TRBD1. The CDR3 length is 14 residues. Trimming removed 0 bases from V and 7 bases from J; junction bases left unmatched: 5. From germline, CDR1 is SGHKS and CDR2 YYEKEE (reference sequence). CDR3 in DNA: TGTGCCAGCAGCTTGGTACAGGGGGCAGGGGAGCAGTACTTC. Translation gives CASSLVQGAGEQYF.

The chain is built from TRBV11-2 and TRBJ2-4; D not resolved. The CDR3 runs to 13 residues. CDR1 and CDR2 (germline): SGHAT, FQNNGV. V lost 5 bases, J lost 6 bases, and 11 bases lay in between. CDR3 sequence: CASSPISGNIQYF. The DNA for the CDR3 is TGTGCCAGCAGCCCAATTTCAGGAAACATTCAGTACTTC.

This chain uses TRBV19 with TRBJ2-1; TRBD2 might be the D (5 bases). The CDR3 loop spans 15 amino acids. V dropped 4 bases and J dropped 0 bases, with 10 bases sitting between them. In germline, CDR1 is LNHDA, CDR2 SQIVND (reference sequence). The DNA of the CDR3 is TGTGCCAGTAGTACTAGCTATAACTCCTACAATGAGCAGTTCTTC. This gives the protein CASSTSYNSYNEQFF.

The chain uses TRBV15 and TRBJ2-7, with 8 nucleotides matching TRBD1. V gave up 2 bases and J gave up 4 bases; unmatched junction bases: 1. Germline V CDR1 and CDR2: LNHNV, YYDKDF (reference sequence). The CDR3 runs to 13 residues. CDR3 coding DNA: TGTGCCACCAGCAGAACAGGGGGATACGAGCAGTACTTC. Its translation: CATSRTGGYEQYF.

This clone was counted only a few times. The chain has TRBV5-6 and TRBJ1-2, with TRBD1 matching over 10 bases. Germline CDR1 reads SGHDT; CDR2 reads YYEEEE. V shed 3 bases, J shed 8 bases, and the junction held 13 bases outside the gene matches. CDR3 length equals 16 residues. The CDR3 DNA follows: TGTGCCAGCAGCTGGGGGCCGACAGGGGGCGCAGGAGGCTACACCTTC. Translating gives CASSWGPTGGAGGYTF.